The clone carrying this T cell receptor (beta chain) was seen ten or more times. The antigen remains undetermined. MiXCR, applied by TCRdb to the reads, yields one record per CDR3 protein. The data contain more than 500,000 distinct CDR3 sequences, about 15% of them singletons. This sample was taken from a study of T cell repertoires in cytomegalovirus infection. Study-level information: A matching HLA type, together with CMV infection, was signaled by public TCR beta signatures. Study-wide results and limits: The study found HLA-C-restricted CMV-specific TCR beta clonotypes dominating the ex vivo response. Using cumulative public TCR beta family frequency, the authors identified those who carried CMV together with the relevant HLA.

The CDR3 loop spans 15 amino acids. Trimming stripped 5 bases from V and 5 bases from J, with 18 bases between. Germline assignment: CDR1 SGHTA and CDR2 FQGNSA. The V and J genes are TRBV7-2 and TRBJ2-5, with D unresolved. This TCR derives from a human donor in good health (CMV status not recorded). Some clones in this sample may be carry-over from other donors' samples. Sequencing was performed on CD8+ T cells from PBMCs. CDR3 residues: CASSPVPPYEETQYF. CDR3 in DNA: TGTGCCAGCAGCCCGGTTCCGCCTTACGAGGAGACCCAGTACTTC.